The present TCR beta chain was sequenced within a study of identical twins. TCRdb analysed the 5' RACE reads with MiXCR anew, one entry per CDR3 protein. This table has about 720,000 distinct CDR3 sequences, less than 10% appearing once. CDR1 LNHDA and CDR2 SQIVND come from the germline V gene (reference sequence). V was trimmed by 3 bases and J by 0 bases, leaving 10 bases between them. The CDR3 covers 15 residues. These data were also filed under a second study, of yellow fever vaccine responses in identical twins.

This TCR came from a woman between 18 and 29 years old in good health. Sequenced: PBMCs. The chain has TRBV19 and TRBJ2-3; no clear D. The CDR3 spells CASSMLAASTDTQYF. The CDR3 DNA reads TGTGCCAGTAGTATGTTGGCGGCCAGCACAGATACGCAGTATTTT.